This T cell receptor beta chain derives from a study of cytomegalovirus exposure and HLA in healthy donors. Turning to the study itself: An early release of data contained about 85 million unique TCRs, which came from HLA-typed donors.

In germline, CDR1 is SGHTA, CDR2 FQGNSA. V lost 4 bases, J lost 8 bases, and 13 bases stayed unmatched. The CDR3 has 15 residues. In the PCR, 60 Vbeta and 13 Jbeta primers were used. TCRdb's copy holds only in-frame clones and misses some; the assay was immunoSEQ multiplex PCR. The sample's table shows about 39,000 clones. General study findings and limits: When a later analysis was performed, an Asian-associated ancestry cluster reportedly had fewer N-insertions than the approximately 700-donor mean. In a later analysis, most CMV-associated TCR beta chains appeared HLA-restricted.

About this clone: Its antigen is unidentified.

The source is a male donor in good health and CMV-seronegative. What was sequenced was PBMCs. The chain has TRBV7-2 and TRBJ1-2, with 7 bases identical to TRBD1. The CDR3 loop is CASSSDATGLGGYTF. The CDR3 DNA follows: TGTGCCAGCAGCTCCGACGCGACAGGGTTGGGGGGCTACACCTTC.